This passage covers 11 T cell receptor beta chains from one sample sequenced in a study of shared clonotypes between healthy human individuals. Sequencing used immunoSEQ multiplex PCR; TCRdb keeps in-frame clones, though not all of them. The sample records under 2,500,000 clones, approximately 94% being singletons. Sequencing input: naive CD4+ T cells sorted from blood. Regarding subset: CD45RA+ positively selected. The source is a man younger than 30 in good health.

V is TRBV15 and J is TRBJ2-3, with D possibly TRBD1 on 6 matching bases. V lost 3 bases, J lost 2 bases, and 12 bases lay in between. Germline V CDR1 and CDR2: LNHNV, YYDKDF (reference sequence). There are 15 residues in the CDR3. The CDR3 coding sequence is TGTGCCACCAGCAGCTTGACAGGAGACACAGATACGCAGTATTTT. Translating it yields CATSSLTGDTDTQYF.

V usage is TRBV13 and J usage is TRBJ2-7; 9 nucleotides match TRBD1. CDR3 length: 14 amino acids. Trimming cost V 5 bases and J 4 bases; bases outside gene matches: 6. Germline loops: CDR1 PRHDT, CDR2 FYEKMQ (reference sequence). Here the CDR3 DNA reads TGTGCCAGCAGCGATATGGACAGGGGATACGAGCAGTACTTC. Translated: CASSDMDRGYEQYF.

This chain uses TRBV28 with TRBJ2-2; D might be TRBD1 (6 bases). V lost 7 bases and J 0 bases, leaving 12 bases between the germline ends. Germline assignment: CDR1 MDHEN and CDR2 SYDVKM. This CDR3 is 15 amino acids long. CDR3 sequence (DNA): TGTGCCAGCATCGGTGAGGGGGCGAACACCGGGGAGCTGTTTTTT. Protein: CASIGEGANTGELFF.

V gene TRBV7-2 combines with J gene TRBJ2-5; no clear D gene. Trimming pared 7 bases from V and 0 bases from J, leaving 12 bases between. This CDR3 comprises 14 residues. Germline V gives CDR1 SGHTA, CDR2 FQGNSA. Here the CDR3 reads CASIFIPNQETQYF. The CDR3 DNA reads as TGTGCCAGCATTTTTATACCGAACCAAGAGACCCAGTACTTC.

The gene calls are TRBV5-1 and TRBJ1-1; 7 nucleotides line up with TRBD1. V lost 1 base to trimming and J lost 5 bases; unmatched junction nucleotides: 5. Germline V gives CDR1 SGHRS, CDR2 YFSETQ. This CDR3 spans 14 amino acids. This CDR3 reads CASSLTGVETEAFF. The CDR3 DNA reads TGCGCCAGCAGCTTGACAGGGGTGGAAACTGAAGCTTTCTTT.

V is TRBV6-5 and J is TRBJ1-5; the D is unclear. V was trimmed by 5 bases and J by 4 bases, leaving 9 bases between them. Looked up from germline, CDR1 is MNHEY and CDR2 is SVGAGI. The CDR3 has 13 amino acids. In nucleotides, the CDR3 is TGTGCCAGCAGTCCTGAAGTAAATCAGCCCCAGCATTTT. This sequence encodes CASSPEVNQPQHF.

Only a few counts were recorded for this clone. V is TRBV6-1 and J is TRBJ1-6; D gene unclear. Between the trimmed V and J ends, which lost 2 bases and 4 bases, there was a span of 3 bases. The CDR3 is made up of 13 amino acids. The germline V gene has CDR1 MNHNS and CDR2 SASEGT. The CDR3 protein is CASSERYNSPLHF. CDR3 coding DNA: TGTGCCAGCAGTGAACGTTATAATTCACCCCTCCACTTT.

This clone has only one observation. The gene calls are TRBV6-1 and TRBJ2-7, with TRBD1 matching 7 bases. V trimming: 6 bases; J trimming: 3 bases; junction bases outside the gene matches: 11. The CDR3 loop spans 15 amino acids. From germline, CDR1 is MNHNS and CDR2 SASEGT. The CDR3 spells CASRSGQTLSYEQYF. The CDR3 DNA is TGTGCCAGCAGGTCGGGACAGACGTTAAGCTACGAGCAGTACTTC.

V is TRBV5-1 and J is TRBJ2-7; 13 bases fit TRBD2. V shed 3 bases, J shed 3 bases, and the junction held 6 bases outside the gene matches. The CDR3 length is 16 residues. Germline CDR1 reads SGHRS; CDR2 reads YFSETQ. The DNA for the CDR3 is TGCGCCAGCAGCTACCATGGGACTAGCGGGAACTACGAGCAGTACTTC. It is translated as CASSYHGTSGNYEQYF.

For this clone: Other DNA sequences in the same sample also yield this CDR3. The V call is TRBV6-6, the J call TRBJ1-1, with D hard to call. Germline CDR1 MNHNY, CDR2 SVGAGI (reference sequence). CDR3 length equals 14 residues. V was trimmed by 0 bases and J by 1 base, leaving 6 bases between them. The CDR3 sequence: CASSYSERNTEAFF. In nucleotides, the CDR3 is TGTGCCAGCAGTTACTCTGAGAGGAACACTGAAGCTTTCTTT.

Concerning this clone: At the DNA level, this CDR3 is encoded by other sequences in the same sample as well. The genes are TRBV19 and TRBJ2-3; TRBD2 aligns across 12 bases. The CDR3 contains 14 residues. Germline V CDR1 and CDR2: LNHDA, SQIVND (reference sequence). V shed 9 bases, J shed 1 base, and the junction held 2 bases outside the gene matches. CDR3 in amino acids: CASRLAGGTDTQYF. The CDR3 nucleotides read TGTGCCAGCCGACTAGCGGGGGGCACAGATACGCAGTATTTT.